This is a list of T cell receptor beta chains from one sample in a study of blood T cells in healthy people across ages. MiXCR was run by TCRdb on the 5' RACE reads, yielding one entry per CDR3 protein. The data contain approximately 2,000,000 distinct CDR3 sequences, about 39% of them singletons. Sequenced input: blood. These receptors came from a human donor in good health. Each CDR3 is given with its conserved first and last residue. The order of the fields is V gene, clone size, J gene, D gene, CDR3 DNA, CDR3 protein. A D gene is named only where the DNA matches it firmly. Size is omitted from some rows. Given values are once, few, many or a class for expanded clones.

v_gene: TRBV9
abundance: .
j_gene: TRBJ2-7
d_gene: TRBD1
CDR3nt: TGTGCCAGCAGCGTAGCTCGAACAGGGGGCTCCTACGAGCAGTACTTC
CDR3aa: CASSVARTGGSYEQYF

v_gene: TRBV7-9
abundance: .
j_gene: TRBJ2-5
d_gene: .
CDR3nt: TGTGCCAGCAGCCTCCGTCTCCGTGGGAAAGAGACCCAGTACTTC
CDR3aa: CASSLRLRGKETQYF

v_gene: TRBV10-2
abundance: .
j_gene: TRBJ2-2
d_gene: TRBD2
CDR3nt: TGCGCCAGCAGTGAGGGACTAGCCGCCAGGGAGCTGTTTTTT
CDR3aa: CASSEGLAARELFF

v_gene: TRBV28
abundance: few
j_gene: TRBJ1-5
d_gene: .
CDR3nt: TGTGCCAGCAGTCCCTCTGACATACAGCCCCAGCATTTT
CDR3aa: CASSPSDIQPQHF

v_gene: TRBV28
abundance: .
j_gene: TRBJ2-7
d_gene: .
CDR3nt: TGTGCCAGCAGCTCATCCTCAAGGGTCACCTACGAGCAGTACTTC
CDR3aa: CASSSSSRVTYEQYF

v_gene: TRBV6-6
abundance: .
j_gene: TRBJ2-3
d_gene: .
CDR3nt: TGTGCCAGCCGGGACCCTACAGATACGCAGTATTTT
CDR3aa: CASRDPTDTQYF

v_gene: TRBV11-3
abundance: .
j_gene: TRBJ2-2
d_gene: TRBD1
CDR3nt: TGTGCCAGCAGCTTAGATTGGACAGGGGTTGACACCGGGGAGCTGTTTTTT
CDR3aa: CASSLDWTGVDTGELFF

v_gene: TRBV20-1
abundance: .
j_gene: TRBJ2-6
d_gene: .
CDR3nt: TGCAGTGCTCAGAGGGCCAACGTCCTGACTTTC
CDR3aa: CSAQRANVLTF

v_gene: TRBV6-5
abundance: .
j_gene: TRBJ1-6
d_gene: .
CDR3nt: TGTGCCAGCAGTTACAAGATTAACAATTCACCCCTCCACTTT
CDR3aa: CASSYKINNSPLHF

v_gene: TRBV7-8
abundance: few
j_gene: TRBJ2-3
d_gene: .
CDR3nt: TGTGCCAGCAGGGGGGGGGCCAGGTCAGATACGCAGTATTTT
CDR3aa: CASRGGARSDTQYF

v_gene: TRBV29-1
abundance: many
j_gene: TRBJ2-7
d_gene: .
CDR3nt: TGCAGCGTTAGCACCGGGAACTCCTACGAGCAGTACTTC
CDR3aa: CSVSTGNSYEQYF

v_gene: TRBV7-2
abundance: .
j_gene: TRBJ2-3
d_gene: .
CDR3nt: TGTGCCAGCACCCCCGACGGGGGACCAGATACGCAGTATTTT
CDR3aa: CASTPDGGPDTQYF

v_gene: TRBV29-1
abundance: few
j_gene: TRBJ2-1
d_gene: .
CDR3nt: TGCAGCGTTGATAGCACGCTTCTTGGTGAGCAGTTCTTC
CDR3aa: CSVDSTLLGEQFF

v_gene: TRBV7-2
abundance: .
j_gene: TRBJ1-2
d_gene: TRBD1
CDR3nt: TGTGCCAGCAGCCTAGCCTGGGACAGGGGATATTATGGCTACACCTTC
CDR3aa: CASSLAWDRGYYGYTF

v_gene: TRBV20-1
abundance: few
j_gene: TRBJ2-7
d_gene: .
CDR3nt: TGCAGTGGAAATGGGTACACGGGGGAGCAGTACTTC
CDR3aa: CSGNGYTGEQYF

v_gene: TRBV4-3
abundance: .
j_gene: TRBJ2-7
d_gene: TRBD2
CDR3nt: TGCGCCAGCAGCCAATCCCCCCTTGCGGGGGGGTTAGTGTCAGTTTTTCACGAGCAGTACTTC
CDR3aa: CASSQSPLAGGLVSVFHEQYF

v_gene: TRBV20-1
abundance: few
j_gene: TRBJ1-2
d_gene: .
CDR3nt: TGCAGTGCTAGTCTCAACTATGGCTACACCTTC
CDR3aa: CSASLNYGYTF

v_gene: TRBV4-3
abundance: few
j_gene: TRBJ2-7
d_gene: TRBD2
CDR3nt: TGCGCCAGCAGCCAAACTAGCGGGGGGGCATCCTACGAGCAGTACTTC
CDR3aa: CASSQTSGGASYEQYF

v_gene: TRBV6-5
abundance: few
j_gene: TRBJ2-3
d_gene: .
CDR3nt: TGTGCGGTTACAGGGCTCACAGATACGCAGTATTTT
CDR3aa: CAVTGLTDTQYF

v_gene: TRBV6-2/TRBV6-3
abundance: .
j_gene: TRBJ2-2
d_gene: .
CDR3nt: TGTGCCAGCAGTATAACGGGAGAGACCGGGGAGCTGTTTTTT
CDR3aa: CASSITGETGELFF

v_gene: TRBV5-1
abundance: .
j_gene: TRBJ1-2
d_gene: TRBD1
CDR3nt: TGCGCCAGCAGCCAGACAGGGCCGACTGGCTACACCTTC
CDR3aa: CASSQTGPTGYTF

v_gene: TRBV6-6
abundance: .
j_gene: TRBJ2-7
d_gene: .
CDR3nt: TGTGCCAGCAGGTCCGTCCCCAGGGGGGTTTACGAGCAGTACTTC
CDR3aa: CASRSVPRGVYEQYF

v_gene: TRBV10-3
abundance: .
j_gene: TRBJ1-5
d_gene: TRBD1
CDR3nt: TGTGCCATCAGTGAGGCCAGGGACAGTGGCCAGCCCCAGCATTTT
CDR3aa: CAISEARDSGQPQHF

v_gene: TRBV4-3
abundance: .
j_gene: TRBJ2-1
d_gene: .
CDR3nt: TGCGCCAGCAGCCAGGACTATAGGGTCTACAATGAGCAGTTCTTC
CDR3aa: CASSQDYRVYNEQFF

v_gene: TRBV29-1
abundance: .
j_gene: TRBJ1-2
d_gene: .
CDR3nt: TGCAGCGTTGAAAAGCGACAGAAGGGGGGGAGAAACAAGGACTATGGCTACACCTTC
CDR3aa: CSVEKRQKGGRNKDYGYTF

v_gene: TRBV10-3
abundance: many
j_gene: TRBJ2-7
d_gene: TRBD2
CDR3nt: TGTGCCACCGGACTAGCGGGTACCTACGAGCAGTACTTC
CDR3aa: CATGLAGTYEQYF

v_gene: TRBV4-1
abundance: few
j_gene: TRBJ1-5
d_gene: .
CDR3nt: TGCGCCAGCAGCCAAGTCGTCACTGCGGTGGGTCAGCCCCAGCATTTT
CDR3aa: CASSQVVTAVGQPQHF

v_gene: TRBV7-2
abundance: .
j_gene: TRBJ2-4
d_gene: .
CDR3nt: TGTGCCAGCAGCATTGGGGGGGCGGAAAACATTCAGTACTTC
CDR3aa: CASSIGGAENIQYF

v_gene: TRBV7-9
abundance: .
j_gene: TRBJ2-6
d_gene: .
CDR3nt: TGTGCCAGCAGCTTAGTTGAGCCCAAATCTGGGGCCAACGTCCTGACTTTC
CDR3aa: CASSLVEPKSGANVLTF

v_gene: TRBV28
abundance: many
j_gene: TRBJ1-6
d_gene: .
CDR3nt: TGTGCCAGCAGTTTTCAGAATTCACCCCTCCACTTT
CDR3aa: CASSFQNSPLHF

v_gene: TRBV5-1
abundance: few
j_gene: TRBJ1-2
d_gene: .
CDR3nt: TGCGCCAGCAGCTCGGACTGGATCTATGGCTACACCTTC
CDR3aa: CASSSDWIYGYTF

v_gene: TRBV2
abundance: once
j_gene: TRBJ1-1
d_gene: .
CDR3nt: TGTGCCAGCAGTGAAGCGAGAGGGGATGAAGCTTTCTTT
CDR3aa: CASSEARGDEAFF

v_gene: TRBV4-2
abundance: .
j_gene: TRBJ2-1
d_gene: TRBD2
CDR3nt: TGTGCCAGCAGCAAAGCCACGACTAGCGGGGGGAATGAGCAGTTCTTC
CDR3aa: CASSKATTSGGNEQFF

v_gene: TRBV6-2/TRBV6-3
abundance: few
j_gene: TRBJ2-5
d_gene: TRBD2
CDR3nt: TGTGCCAGCAGCCCGGGACTAGCGGGGAGTCGACAAGAGACCCAGTACTTC
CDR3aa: CASSPGLAGSRQETQYF

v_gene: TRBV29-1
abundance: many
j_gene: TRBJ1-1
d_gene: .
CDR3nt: TGCAGCGTTGAACGAAACACTGAAGCTTTCTTT
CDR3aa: CSVERNTEAFF

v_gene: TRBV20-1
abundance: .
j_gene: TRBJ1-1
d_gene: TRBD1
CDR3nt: TGCAGTGCTAGAGTAGTGTCGACAGGGCCTGGGGCTTTCTTT
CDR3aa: CSARVVSTGPGAFF

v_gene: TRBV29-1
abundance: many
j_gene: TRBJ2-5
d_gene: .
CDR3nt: TGCAGCGTTGATCAAGGGGGAAAGACCCAGTACTTC
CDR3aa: CSVDQGGKTQYF